Listed here are 7 T cell receptor beta chains from one sample, sequenced in a study of blood T cell repertoires in COVID-19. Profiled with immunoSEQ multiplex PCR; TCRdb holds only in-frame clones, not every one. The sample records over 150,000 clones, approximately 85% being singletons. Material for sequencing was peripheral blood. The receptors here all came from a man aged 35 to 55 with acute or convalescent COVID-19.

The chain combines TRBV23-1 with TRBJ1-4; 7 nucleotides align to TRBD1. TRBV23-1 is assigned to the ORF class and has an uncertain function. The CDR3 runs 17 residues. J was trimmed by 7 bases and V by 3 bases; bases with no gene match: 14. The CDR3 reads CASSQSRYRGRGEKLFF. Written as DNA, the CDR3 is TGCGCCAGCAGTCAGAGCCGTTACAGGGGAAGGGGTGAAAAACTGTTTTTT.

The V and J genes are TRBV6-5 and TRBJ2-5, with 8 nucleotides matching TRBD2. V trimming: 8 bases; J trimming: 5 bases; junction bases outside the gene matches: 13. CDR3 size: 15 residues. Germline assignment: CDR1 MNHEY and CDR2 SVGAGI. The CDR3 loop is CASRLGSGDSETQYF. CDR3 nucleotides: TGTGCCAGCCGCCTCGGTAGCGGGGATAGCGAGACCCAGTACTTC.

The chain recombines TRBV25-1 with TRBJ1-3, with no clear D. The CDR3 loop spans 13 amino acids. Looked up from germline, CDR1 is MGHDK and CDR2 is SYGVNS. Trimming removed 9 bases from V and 0 bases from J, with 9 bases in between. The CDR3 protein is CASAGFSGNTIYF. CDR3 coding DNA: TGTGCCAGTGCAGGTTTCTCTGGAAACACCATATATTTT.

V and J are TRBV7-5 and TRBJ2-5; no check of the table's D call, TRBD2, against the DNA was made. TRBV7-5 is listed as a pseudogene. The CDR3 loop spans 17 amino acids. The CDR3 spells CARSLGLAGLYQETQYF. The CDR3 bases are TGTGCCAGAAGCTTAGGGCTAGCGGGGCTGTACCAAGAGACCCAGTACTTC.

V is TRBV7-9 and J is TRBJ1-2; the D gene is possibly TRBD1 (6 bases). Germline CDR1 and CDR2: SEHNR and FQNEAQ (reference sequence). This CDR3 comprises 15 residues. V was pared by 1 base and J by 4 bases, with 13 bases between. CDR3 nucleotide sequence: TGTGCCAGCAGCTTAGGACAGGCGCTACTCTATGGCTACACCTTC. This codes for CASSLGQALLYGYTF.

The V call is TRBV5-1, the J call TRBJ2-7, with D possibly TRBD1 on 6 matching bases. CDR3 length: 18 residues. Germline loops: CDR1 SGHRS, CDR2 YFSETQ. V lost 2 bases, J lost 0 bases, and 21 bases lay in between. CDR3 sequence (DNA): TGCGCCAGCAGCTTTACGGCGACTGCAGGGGCAAGCTCCTACGAGCAGTACTTC. Residues: CASSFTATAGASSYEQYF.

The gene calls are TRBV14 and TRBJ2-7; perhaps TRBD1 as D (6 bases). Trimming cost V 1 base and J 3 bases, with 13 bases left between them. This CDR3 is 15 amino acids long. Germline V gene lookup returns CDR1 SGHDN and CDR2 FVKESK. The DNA of the CDR3 is TGTGCCAGCAGCCAAGTGAGGGGGACCCTCTACGAGCAGTACTTC. Translating gives CASSQVRGTLYEQYF.